This T cell receptor beta chain was observed in a study of response to subunit inactivated influenza vaccine. General observations from the study: A suggestion made by the authors is that each seasonal influenza vaccination recruits few new T cells.

TCRdb re-called the RT-PCR reads through MiXCR, storing one row per CDR3 protein. The sample has around 300,000 distinct CDR3 sequences, approximately 20% seen once. This clonotype was seen ten or more times. Its antigen remains unidentified. The TCR sequence derives from a man aged 45-69 years who received an inactivated influenza vaccine. Sequencing was performed on PBMCs from blood, taken around 22 months after vaccination.

The CDR3 nucleotides read TGTGCCAACCGGGCCGACGGCAGAGAAAAACTGTTTTTT. This translates into CANRADGREKLFF. The chain is built from TRBV2 and TRBJ1-4; no definite D call. V was clipped by 10 bases and J by 8 bases, with 17 bases between them. Germline V gene data show CDR1 as SNHLY and CDR2 as FYNNEI. CDR3 length equals 13 residues. Drawing the rest from reference TRBV2 and TRBJ1-4, the complete variable domain is EPEVTQTPSHQVTQMGQEVILRCVPISNHLYFYWYRQILGQKVEFLVSFYNNEISEKSEIFDDQFSVERPDGSNFTLKIRSTKLEDSAMYFCANRADGREKLFFGSGTQLSVL.